The clone carrying this TCR beta chain was seen a single time. Assay used: immunoSEQ multiplex PCR; TCRdb lists only in-frame clones, some missing. The sample holds about 75,000 clones, 70% to 90% seen once. These data come from a study of blood T cell repertoires in COVID-19. This TCR derives from a human donor in a cohort sampled during active COVID-19. The specimen sequenced was peripheral blood.

The CDR3 spells CASSSTSGGRSYEQYF. Here the CDR3 DNA reads TGTGCCAGCAGCTCGACCTCGGGAGGGCGGAGCTACGAGCAGTACTTC. V is TRBV5-6 and J is TRBJ2-7; 8 nucleotides align to TRBD2. Germline V CDR1 and CDR2: SGHDT, YYEEEE. CDR3 length: 16 residues. J lost 3 bases, V lost 3 bases, and 11 bases had no gene match.